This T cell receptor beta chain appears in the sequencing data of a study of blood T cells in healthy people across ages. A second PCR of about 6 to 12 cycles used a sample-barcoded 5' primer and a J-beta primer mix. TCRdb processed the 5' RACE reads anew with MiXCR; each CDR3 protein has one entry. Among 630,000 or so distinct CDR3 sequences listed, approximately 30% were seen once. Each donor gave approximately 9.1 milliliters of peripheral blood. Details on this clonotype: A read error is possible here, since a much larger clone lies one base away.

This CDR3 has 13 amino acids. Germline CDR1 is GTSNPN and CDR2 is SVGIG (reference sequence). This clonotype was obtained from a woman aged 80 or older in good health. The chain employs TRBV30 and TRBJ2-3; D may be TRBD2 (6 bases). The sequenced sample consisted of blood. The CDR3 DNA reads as TGTGCCAGGAGGGCGGTTAGCACAGATGCGCAGTATTTT. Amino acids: CARRAVSTDAQYF.